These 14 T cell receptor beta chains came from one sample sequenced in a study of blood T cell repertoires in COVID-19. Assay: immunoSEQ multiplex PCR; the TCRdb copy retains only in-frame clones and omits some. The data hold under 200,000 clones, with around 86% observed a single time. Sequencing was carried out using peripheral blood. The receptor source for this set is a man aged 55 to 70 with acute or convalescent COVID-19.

CDR3 in DNA: TGTGCCAGCAGCCCGCGCCGGGGAATTTCCTACAATGAGCAGTTCTTC. Its protein is CASSPRRGISYNEQFF. The chain employs TRBV11-2 and TRBJ2-1; possible D gene TRBD2, 5 bases. The CDR3 is made up of 16 amino acids. Germline V CDR1 and CDR2: SGHAT, FQNNGV. V was cut by 5 bases and J by 1 base, with 15 bases left in between.

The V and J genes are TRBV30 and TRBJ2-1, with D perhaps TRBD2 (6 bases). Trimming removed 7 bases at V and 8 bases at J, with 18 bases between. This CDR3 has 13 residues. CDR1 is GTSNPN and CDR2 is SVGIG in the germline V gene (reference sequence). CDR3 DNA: TGTGCCTCTGGGGGACTCTTCTCGTATGAGCAGTTCTTC. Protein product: CASGGLFSYEQFF.

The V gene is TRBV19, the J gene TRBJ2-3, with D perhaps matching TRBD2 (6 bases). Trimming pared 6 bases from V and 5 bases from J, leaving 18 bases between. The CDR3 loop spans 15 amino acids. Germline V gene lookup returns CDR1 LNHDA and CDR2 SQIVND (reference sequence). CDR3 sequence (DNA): TGTGCCAGTAGCCCCCGACTAGGCGCTGGAGATACGCAGTATTTT. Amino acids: CASSPRLGAGDTQYF.

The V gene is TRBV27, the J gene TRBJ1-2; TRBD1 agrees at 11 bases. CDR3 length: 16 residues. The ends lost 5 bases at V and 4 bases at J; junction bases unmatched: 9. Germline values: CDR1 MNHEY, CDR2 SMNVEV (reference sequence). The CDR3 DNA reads TGTGCCAGCAGTCGAGACGGGACAGGGGGGGTCTATGGCTACACCTTC. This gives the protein CASSRDGTGGVYGYTF.

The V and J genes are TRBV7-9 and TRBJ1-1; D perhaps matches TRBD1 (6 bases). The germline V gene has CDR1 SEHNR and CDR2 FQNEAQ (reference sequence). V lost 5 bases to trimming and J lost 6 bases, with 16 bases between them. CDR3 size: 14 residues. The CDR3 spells CASSEMGALAEAFF. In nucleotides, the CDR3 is TGTGCCAGCAGCGAAATGGGGGCTTTGGCTGAAGCTTTCTTT. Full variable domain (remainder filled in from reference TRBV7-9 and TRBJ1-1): DTGVSQNPRHKITKRGQNVTFRCDPISEHNRLYWYRQTLGQGPEFLTYFQNEAQLEKSRLLSDRFSAERPKGSFSTLEIQRTEQGDSAMYLCASSEMGALAEAFFGQGTRLTVV.

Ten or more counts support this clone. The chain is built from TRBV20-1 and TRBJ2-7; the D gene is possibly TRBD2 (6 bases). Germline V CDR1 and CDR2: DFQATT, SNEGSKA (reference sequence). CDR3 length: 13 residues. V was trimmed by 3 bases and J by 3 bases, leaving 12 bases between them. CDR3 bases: TGCAGTGCTAGTAGCGGAGGTGTCTACGAGCAGTACTTC. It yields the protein CSASSGGVYEQYF.

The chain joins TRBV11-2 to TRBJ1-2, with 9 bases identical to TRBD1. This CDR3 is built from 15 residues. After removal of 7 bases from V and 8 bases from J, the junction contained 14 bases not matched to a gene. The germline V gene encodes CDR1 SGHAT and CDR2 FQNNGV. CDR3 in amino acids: CASNSPGQGIGGYTF. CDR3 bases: TGTGCCAGCAATTCTCCCGGACAGGGGATAGGGGGCTACACCTTC. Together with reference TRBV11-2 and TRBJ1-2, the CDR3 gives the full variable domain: EAGVAQSPRYKIIEKRQSVAFWCNPISGHATLYWYQQILGQGPKLLIQFQNNGVVDDSQLPKDRFSAERLKGVDSTLKIQPAKLEDSAVYLCASNSPGQGIGGYTFGSGTRLTVV.

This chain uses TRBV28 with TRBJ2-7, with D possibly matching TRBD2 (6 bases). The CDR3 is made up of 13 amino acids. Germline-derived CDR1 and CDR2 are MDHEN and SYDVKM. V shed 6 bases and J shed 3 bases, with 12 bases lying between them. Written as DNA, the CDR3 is TGTGCCAGCAGCCCAGGGAGGAGCTACGAGCAGTACTTC. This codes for CASSPGRSYEQYF.

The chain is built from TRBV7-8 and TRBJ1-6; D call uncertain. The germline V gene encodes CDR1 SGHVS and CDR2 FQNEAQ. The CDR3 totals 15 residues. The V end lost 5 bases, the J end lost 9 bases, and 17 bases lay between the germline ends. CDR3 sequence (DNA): TGTGCCAGCAGCGGGCTCCAAGGGAGCGCTTCACCCCTCCACTTT. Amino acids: CASSGLQGSASPLHF.

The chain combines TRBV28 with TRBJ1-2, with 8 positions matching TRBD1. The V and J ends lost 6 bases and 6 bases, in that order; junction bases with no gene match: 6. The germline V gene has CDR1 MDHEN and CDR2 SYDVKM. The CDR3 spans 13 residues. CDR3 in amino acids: CASRWDRTNGYTF. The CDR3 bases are TGTGCCAGCAGGTGGGACAGGACGAATGGCTACACCTTC.

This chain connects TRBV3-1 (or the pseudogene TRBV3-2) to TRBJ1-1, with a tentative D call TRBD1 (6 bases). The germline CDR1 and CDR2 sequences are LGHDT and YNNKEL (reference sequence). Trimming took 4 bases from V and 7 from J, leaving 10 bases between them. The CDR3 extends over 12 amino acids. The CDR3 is CASSPRGGEAFF. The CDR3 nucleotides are TGTGCCAGCAGCCCGAGGGGGGGTGAAGCTTTCTTT.

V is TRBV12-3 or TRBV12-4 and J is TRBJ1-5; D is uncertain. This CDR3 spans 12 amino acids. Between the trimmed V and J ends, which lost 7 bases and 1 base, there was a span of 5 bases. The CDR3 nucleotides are TGTGCCAGCACCGTAAGCAATCAGCCCCAGCATTTT. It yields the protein CASTVSNQPQHF.

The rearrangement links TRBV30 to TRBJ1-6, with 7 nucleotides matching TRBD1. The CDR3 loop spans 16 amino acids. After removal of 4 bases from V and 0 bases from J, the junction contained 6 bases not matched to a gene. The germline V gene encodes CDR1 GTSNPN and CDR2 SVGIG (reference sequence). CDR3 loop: CAWMPGQSSYNSPLHF. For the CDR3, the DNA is TGTGCCTGGATGCCGGGACAGAGCTCCTATAATTCACCCCTCCACTTT.

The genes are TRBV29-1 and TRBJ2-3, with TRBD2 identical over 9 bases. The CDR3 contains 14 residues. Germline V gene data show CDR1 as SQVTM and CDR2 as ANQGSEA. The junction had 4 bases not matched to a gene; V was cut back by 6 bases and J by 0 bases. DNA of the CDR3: TGCAGCGTGGGGGCGGGAGGGAGCACAGATACGCAGTATTTT. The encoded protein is CSVGAGGSTDTQYF.